This T cell receptor (beta chain) was recovered during a study of identical twins. As to this clonotype: Its specificity is unknown.

Template switching added a universal primer binding site, and final cDNA carried unique molecular identifiers. MiXCR, run by TCRdb on the 5' RACE reads, gives a single entry per CDR3 protein. The data hold approximately 600,000 distinct CDR3 sequences, with about 7.1% observed a single time. The study's findings and limits: Where out-of-frame alpha sequences were twin-shared, they showed excess low generation probability. Weaker excess twin sharing was seen among beta out-of-frame sequences.

V lost 0 bases, J lost 5 bases, and 13 bases lay in between. This CDR3 contains 15 residues. This same sample was also taken into another study, of yellow fever vaccine responses in identical twins. As reported in that work: Twins' vaccine T cell response reportedly gave the appearance of partial convergence and partial personalization.

The TCR was taken from a woman aged 18-29 years in good health. The sequenced sample was PBMCs. V is TRBV12-3 or TRBV12-4 and J is TRBJ2-5, with a weak D call TRBD2 (5 bases). CDR3 sequence: CASSLARTSGETQYF. The CDR3 nucleotides read TGTGCCAGCAGTTTAGCGAGAACTAGTGGGGAGACCCAGTACTTC.